This TCR beta chain was sequenced in a study of blood T cell repertoires in COVID-19. Study summary: Both acute and convalescent COVID-19 samples were obtained from the United States, Italy and Spain. T cells, B-cell-depleted T cells, or PBMCs provided the cDNA or gDNA that served as material.

This clone is labeled medium-sized. CDR1 is SGHDT and CDR2 is YYEEEE in the germline V gene. The ends were cut back, 3 bases at V and 0 bases at J, with 10 bases in the middle. The CDR3 contains 16 residues. As processed by the authors: Amplified reference gene primers provided the basis for estimating nucleated cell counts. The data were produced by immunoSEQ multiplex PCR, yet TCRdb's version contains in-frame clones alone and is incomplete. From that table come the V and J calls and clone size; the DNA was used to work out D and trimming. The sample records 120,000 to 150,000 clones, 79% being singletons.

J is TRBJ2-6 and V is TRBV5-6; no reliable D call. This receptor was taken from a man in his sixties with acute or convalescent COVID-19. Material: peripheral blood. The CDR3 is CASSYEAVSGANVLTF. In nucleotides, the CDR3 is TGTGCCAGCAGCTACGAAGCCGTCTCTGGGGCCAACGTCCTGACTTTC. The variable domain in full, completed from reference TRBV5-6 and TRBJ2-6, reads DAGVTQSPTHLIKTRGQQVTLRCSPKSGHDTVSWYQQALGQGPQFIFQYYEEEERQRGNFPDRFSGHQFPNYSSELNVNALLLGDSALYLCASSYEAVSGANVLTFGAGSRLTVL.